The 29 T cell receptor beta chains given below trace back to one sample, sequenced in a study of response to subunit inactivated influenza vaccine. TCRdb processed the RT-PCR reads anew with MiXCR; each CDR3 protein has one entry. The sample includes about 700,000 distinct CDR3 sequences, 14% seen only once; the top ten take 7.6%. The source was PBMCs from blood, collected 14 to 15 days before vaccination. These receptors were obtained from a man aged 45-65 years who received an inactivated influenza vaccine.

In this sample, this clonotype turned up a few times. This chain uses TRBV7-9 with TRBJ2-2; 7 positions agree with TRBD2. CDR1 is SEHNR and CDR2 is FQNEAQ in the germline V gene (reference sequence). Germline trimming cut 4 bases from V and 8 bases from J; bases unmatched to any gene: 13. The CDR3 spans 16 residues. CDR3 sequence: CASSSPGLAVPGELFF. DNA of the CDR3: TGTGCCAGCAGCTCCCCGGGCCTAGCGGTTCCTGGGGAGCTGTTTTTT.

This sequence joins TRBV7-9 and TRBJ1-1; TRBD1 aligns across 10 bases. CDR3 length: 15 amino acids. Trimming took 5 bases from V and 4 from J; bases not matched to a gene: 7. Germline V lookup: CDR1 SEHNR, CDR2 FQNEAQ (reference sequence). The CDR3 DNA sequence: TGTGCCAGCAGCAAGACAGGGGGCGAGGGCACTGAAGCTTTCTTT. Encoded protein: CASSKTGGEGTEAFF.

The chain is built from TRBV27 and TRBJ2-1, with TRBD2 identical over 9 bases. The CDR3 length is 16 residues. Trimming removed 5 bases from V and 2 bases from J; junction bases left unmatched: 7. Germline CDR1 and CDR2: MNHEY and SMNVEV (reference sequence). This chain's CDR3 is CASSTRLAATYNEQFF. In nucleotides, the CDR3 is TGTGCCAGCAGTACTCGACTAGCGGCTACCTACAATGAGCAGTTCTTC.

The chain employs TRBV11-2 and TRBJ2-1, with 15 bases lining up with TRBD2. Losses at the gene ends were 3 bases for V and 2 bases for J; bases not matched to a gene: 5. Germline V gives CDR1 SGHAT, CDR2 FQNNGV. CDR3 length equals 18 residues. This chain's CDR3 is CASSFGTSGGSTYNEQFF. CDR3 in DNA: TGTGCCAGCAGCTTCGGGACTAGCGGGGGGAGTACCTACAATGAGCAGTTCTTC.

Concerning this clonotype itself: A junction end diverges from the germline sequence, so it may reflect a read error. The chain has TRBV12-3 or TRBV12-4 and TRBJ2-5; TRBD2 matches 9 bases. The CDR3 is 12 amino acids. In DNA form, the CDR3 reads TGTGCCAGCAGTTTAGGTAGCGGGGGAGTTTCGTTC. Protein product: CASSLGSGGVSF.

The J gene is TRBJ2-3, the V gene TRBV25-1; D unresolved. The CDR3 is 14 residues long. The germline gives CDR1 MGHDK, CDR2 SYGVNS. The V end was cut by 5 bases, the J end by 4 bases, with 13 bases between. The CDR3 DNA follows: TGTGCCAGCAGTACACCTGTATCTCCAGATACGCAGTATTTT. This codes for CASSTPVSPDTQYF.

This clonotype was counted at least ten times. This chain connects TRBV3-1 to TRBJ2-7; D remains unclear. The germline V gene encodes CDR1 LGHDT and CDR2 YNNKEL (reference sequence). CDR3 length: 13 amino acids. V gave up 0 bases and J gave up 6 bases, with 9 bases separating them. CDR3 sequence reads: CASSQDLVAEQYF. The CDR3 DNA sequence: TGTGCCAGCAGCCAAGATTTAGTCGCCGAGCAGTACTTC.

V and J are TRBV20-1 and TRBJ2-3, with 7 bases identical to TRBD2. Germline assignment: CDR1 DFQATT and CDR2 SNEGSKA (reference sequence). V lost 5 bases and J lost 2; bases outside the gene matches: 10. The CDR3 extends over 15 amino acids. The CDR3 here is CSAGGKAGFTDTQYF. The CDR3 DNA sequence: TGCAGTGCTGGGGGGAAAGCGGGATTCACAGATACGCAGTATTTT.

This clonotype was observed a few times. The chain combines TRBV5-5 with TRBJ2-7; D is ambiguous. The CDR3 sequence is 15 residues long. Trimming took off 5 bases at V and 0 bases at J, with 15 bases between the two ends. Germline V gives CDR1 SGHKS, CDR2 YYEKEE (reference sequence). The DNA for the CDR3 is TGTGCCAGCAGAACCACCCCGGGCGGCTCCTACGAGCAGTACTTC. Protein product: CASRTTPGGSYEQYF. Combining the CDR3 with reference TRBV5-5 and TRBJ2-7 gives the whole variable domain DAGVTQSPTHLIKTRGQQVTLRCSPISGHKSVSWYQQVLGQGPQFIFQYYEKEERGRGNFPDRFSARQFPNYSSELNVNALLLGDSALYLCASRTTPGGSYEQYFGPGTRLTVT.

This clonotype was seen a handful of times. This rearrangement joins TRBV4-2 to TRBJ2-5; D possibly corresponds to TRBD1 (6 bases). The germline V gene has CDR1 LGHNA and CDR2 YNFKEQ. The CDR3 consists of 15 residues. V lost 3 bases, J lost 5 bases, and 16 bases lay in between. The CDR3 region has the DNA TGTGCCAGCAGCCAGGAAAGCGGCAGGGGTGAGACCCAGTACTTC. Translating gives CASSQESGRGETQYF.

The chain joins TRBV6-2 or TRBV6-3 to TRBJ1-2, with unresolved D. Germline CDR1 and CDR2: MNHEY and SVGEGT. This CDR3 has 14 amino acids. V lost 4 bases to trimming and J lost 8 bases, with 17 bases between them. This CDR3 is CASSLSSRPGGYTF. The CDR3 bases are TGTGCCAGCAGTTTATCTTCAAGACCTGGAGGCTACACCTTC.

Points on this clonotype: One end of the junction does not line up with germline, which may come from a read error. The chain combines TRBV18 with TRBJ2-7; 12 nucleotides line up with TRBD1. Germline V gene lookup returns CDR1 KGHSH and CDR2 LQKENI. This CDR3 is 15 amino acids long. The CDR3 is CASTPRDRGLDEQYF. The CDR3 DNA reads TGTGCCAGCACACCCCGGGACAGGGGGCTGGACGAGCAGTACTTC.

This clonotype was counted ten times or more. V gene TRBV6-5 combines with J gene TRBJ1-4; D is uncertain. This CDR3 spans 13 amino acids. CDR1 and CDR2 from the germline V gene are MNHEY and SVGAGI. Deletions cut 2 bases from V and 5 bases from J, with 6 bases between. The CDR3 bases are TGTGCCAGCAGTTACCGGAGAAATGAAAAACTGTTTTTT. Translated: CASSYRRNEKLFF.

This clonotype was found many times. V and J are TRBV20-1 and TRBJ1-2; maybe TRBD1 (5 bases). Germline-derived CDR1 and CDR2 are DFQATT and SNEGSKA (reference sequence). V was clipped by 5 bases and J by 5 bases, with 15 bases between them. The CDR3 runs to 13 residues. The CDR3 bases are TGCAGTGCTGGCCTGGGGACTGGATATGGCTACACCTTC. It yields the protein CSAGLGTGYGYTF.

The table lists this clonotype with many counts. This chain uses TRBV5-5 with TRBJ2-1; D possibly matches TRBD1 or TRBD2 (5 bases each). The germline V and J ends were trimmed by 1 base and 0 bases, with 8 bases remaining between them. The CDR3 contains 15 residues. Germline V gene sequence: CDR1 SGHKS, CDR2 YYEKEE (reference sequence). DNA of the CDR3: TGTGCCAGCAGCTTGATTGGGGGCTCCTACAATGAGCAGTTCTTC. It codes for CASSLIGGSYNEQFF.

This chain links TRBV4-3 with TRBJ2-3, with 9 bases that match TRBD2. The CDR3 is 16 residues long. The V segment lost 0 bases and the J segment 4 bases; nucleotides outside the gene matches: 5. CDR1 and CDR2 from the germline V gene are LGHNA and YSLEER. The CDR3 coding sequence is TGCGCCAGCAGCCAAGATAGGCGGGAGGGCCCAGATACGCAGTATTTT. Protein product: CASSQDRREGPDTQYF.

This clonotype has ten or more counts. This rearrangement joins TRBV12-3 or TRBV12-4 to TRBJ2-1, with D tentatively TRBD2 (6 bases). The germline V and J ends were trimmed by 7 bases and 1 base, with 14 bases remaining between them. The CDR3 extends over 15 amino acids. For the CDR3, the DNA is TGTGCCAGCACCGTGGGGGGAAGTTCCTACAATGAGCAGTTCTTC. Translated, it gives CASTVGGSSYNEQFF.

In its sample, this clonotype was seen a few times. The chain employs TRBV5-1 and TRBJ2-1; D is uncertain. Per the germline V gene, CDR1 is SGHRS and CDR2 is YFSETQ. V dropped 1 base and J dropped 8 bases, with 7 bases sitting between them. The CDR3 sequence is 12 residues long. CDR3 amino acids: CASSLTPHEQFF. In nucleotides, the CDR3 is TGCGCCAGCAGCTTGACGCCTCATGAGCAGTTCTTC.

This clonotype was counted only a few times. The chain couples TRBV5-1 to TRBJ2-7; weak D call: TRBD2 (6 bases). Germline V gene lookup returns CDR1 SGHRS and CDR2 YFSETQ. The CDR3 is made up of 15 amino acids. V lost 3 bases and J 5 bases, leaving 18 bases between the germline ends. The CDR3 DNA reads TGCGCCAGCAGCTCCCGTACCGGGGGTGCAAACGAGCAGTACTTC. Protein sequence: CASSSRTGGANEQYF. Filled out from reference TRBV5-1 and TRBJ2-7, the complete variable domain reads KAGVTQTPRYLIKTRGQQVTLSCSPISGHRSVSWYQQTPGQGLQFLFEYFSETQRNKGNFPGRFSGRQFSNSRSEMNVSTLELGDSALYLCASSSRTGGANEQYFGPGTRLTVT.

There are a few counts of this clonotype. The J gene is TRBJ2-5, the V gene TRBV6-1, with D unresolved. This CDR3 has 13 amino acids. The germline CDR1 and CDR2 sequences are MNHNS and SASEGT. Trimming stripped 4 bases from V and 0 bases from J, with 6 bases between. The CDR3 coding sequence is TGTGCCAGCAGTGTCGAGAACCAAGAGACCCAGTACTTC. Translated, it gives CASSVENQETQYF.

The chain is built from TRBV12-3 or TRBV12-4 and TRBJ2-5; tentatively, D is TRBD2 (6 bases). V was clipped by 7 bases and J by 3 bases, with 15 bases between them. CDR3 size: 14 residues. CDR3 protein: CASTHSGQEETQYF. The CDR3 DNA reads TGTGCCAGCACACATAGCGGCCAAGAAGAGACCCAGTACTTC.

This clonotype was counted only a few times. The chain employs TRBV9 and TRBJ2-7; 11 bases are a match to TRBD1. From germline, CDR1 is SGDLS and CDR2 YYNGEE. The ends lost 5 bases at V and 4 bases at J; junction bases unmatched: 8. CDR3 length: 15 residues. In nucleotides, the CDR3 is TGTGCCAGCAGTGCTGGAGGGACAGGGGGTTACGAGCAGTACTTC. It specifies CASSAGGTGGYEQYF.

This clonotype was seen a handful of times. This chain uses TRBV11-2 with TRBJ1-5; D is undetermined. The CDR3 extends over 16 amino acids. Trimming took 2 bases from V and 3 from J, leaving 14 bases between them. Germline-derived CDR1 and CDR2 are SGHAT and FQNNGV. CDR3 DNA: TGTGCCAGCAGCTTAAACGCCGCCAGAGACAATCAGCCCCAGCATTTT. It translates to CASSLNAARDNQPQHF. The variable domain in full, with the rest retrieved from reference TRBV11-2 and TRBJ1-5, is EAGVAQSPRYKIIEKRQSVAFWCNPISGHATLYWYQQILGQGPKLLIQFQNNGVVDDSQLPKDRFSAERLKGVDSTLKIQPAKLEDSAVYLCASSLNAARDNQPQHFGDGTRLSIL.

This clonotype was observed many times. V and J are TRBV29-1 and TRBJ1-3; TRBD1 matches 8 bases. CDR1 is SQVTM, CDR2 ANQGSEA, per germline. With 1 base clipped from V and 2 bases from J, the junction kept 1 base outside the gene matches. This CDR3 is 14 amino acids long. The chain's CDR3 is CSVEGTGPGNTIYF. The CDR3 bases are TGCAGCGTTGAAGGGACAGGGCCTGGAAACACCATATATTTT.

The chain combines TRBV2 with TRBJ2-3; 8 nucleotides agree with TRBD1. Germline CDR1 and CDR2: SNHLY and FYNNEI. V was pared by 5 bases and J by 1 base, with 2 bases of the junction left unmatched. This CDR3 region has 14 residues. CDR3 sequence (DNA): TGTGCCAGCAGTACGACAGGGGGCACAGATACGCAGTATTTT. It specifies CASSTTGGTDTQYF. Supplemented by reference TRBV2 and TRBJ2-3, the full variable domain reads EPEVTQTPSHQVTQMGQEVILRCVPISNHLYFYWYRQILGQKVEFLVSFYNNEISEKSEIFDDQFSVERPDGSNFTLKIRSTKLEDSAMYFCASSTTGGTDTQYFGPGTRLTVL.

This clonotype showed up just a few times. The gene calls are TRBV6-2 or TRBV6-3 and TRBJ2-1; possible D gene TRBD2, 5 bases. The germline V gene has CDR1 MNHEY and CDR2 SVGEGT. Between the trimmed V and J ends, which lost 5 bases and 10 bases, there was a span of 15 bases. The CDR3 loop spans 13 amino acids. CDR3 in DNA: TGTGCCAGCAGTGGGAGACCCCGCTGGGAGCAGTTCTTC. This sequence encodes CASSGRPRWEQFF.

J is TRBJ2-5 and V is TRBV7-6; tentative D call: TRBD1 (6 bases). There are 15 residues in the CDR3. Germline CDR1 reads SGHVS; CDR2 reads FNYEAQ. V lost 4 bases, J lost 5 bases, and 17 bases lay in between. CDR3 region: CASSSAGTLTETQYF. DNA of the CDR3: TGTGCCAGCAGCTCAGCCGGGACACTGACGGAGACCCAGTACTTC.

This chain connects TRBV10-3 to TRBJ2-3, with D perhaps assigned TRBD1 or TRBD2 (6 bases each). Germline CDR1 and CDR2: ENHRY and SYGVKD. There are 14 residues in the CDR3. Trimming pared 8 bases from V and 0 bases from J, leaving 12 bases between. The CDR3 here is CAIQRGASTDTQYF. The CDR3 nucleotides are TGTGCCATCCAGAGGGGGGCCAGCACAGATACGCAGTATTTT.

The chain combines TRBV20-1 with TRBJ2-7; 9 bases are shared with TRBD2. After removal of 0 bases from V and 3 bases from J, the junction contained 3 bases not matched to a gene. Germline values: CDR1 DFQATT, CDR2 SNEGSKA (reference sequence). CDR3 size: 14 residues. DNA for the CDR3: TGCAGTGCTAGAGATCCTAGCGGGGTCTACGAGCAGTACTTC. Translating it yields CSARDPSGVYEQYF.